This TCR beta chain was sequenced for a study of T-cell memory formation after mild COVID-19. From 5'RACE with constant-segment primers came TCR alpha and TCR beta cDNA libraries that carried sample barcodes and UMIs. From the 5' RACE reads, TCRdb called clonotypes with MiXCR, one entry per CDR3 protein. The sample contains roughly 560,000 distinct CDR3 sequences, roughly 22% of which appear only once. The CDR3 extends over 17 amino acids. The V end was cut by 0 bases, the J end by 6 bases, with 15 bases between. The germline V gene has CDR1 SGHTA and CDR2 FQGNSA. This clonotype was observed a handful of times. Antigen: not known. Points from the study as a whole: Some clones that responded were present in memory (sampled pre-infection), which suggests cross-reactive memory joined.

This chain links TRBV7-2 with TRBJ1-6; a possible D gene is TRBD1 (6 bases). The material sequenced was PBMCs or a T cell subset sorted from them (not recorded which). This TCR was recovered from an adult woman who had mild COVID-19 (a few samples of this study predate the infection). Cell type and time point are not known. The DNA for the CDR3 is TGTGCCAGCAGCTTAGCGATAGTGGGGGCCGTTAATTCACCCCTCCACTTT. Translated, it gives CASSLAIVGAVNSPLHF.